Below are 30 T cell receptor beta chains sequenced from a single sample in a study of graft-versus-host responses after intestinal transplantation. Clones were read by immunoSEQ multiplex PCR, and TCRdb kept only the in-frame ones, dropping some. The sample yields some 25,000 clones, 40% seen once. This sample comprised alloreactive CD4+ T cells from a mixed lymphocyte reaction culture, obtained before intestinal transplant. As to subset: CFSE-low proliferating T cells sorted from roughly six-day pre-transplant mixed lymphocyte reaction (GvH or HvG direction). The origin of the receptors is a human patient who received an intestinal transplant.

The chain links TRBV5-1 to TRBJ2-7, with 10 positions matching TRBD2. V lost 0 bases, J lost 0 bases, and 3 bases stayed unmatched. This CDR3 comprises 16 residues. The germline V gene encodes CDR1 SGHRS and CDR2 YFSETQ. DNA for the CDR3: TGCGCCAGCAGCTTGGGGCCTAGCGGGAGCTCCTACGAGCAGTACTTC. Amino acids: CASSLGPSGSSYEQYF.

This chain connects TRBV19 to TRBJ1-2; TRBD1 is a possible D gene (5 bases). This CDR3 has 13 residues. V gave up 2 bases and J gave up 4 bases, with 8 bases separating them. From germline, CDR1 is LNHDA and CDR2 SQIVND (reference sequence). The CDR3 bases are TGTGCCAGTAGTATACAGGGTACCTATGGCTACACCTTC. This gives the protein CASSIQGTYGYTF. Supplemented by reference TRBV19 and TRBJ1-2, the full variable domain reads DGGITQSPKYLFRKEGQNVTLSCEQNLNHDAMYWYRQDPGQGLRLIYYSQIVNDFQKGDIAEGYSVSREKKESFPLTVTSAQKNPTAFYLCASSIQGTYGYTFGSGTRLTVV.

The table lists this clone with a few counts. The V gene is TRBV6-6, the J gene TRBJ1-5, with D uncertain. Germline V gives CDR1 MNHNY, CDR2 SVGAGI (reference sequence). The CDR3 covers 13 residues. V was clipped by 2 bases and J by 2 bases, with 4 bases between them. CDR3: CASSYAGNQPQHF. CDR3 nucleotide sequence: TGTGCCAGCAGTTACGCAGGCAATCAGCCCCAGCATTTT.

The chain joins TRBV18 to TRBJ2-5; D might be TRBD2 (6 bases). The ends were cut back, 3 bases at V and 5 bases at J, with 7 bases in the middle. The germline gives CDR1 KGHSH, CDR2 LQKENI. CDR3 length: 12 amino acids. The CDR3 nucleotides read TGTGCCAGCTCACCCGCGGGGGAGACCCAGTACTTC. Protein product: CASSPAGETQYF.

The DNA for the CDR3 is TGTGCCAGCAGTTTACCGGGACAGCTCTATAATTCACCCCTCCACTTT. Amino acids: CASSLPGQLYNSPLHF. The V gene is TRBV28, the J gene TRBJ1-6, with 7 bases fitting TRBD1. V lost 2 bases and J lost 3; bases outside the gene matches: 4. Germline CDR1 MDHEN, CDR2 SYDVKM. The CDR3 is made up of 16 amino acids. The whole variable domain, filled in from reference TRBV28 and TRBJ1-6, reads DVKVTQSSRYLVKRTGEKVFLECVQDMDHENMFWYRQDPGLGLRLIYFSYDVKMKEKGDIPEGYSVSREKKERFSLILESASTNQTSMYLCASSLPGQLYNSPLHFGNGTRLTVT.

This clone was seen a handful of times. This chain joins TRBV2 and TRBJ1-2; a possible D gene is TRBD1 (5 bases). Between the trimmed V and J ends, which lost 6 bases and 8 bases, there was a span of 16 bases. Germline lookup yields CDR1 SNHLY and CDR2 FYNNEI. There are 13 residues in the CDR3. CDR3 loop: CASSVAGTGGYTF. CDR3 in DNA: TGTGCCAGCAGCGTGGCAGGGACTGGCGGCTACACCTTC. Full variable domain (rest looked up from reference TRBV2 and TRBJ1-2): EPEVTQTPSHQVTQMGQEVILRCVPISNHLYFYWYRQILGQKVEFLVSFYNNEISEKSEIFDDQFSVERPDGSNFTLKIRSTKLEDSAMYFCASSVAGTGGYTFGSGTRLTVV.

V gene TRBV7-8 combines with J gene TRBJ2-3, with TRBD2 identical over 8 bases. CDR1 and CDR2 from the germline V gene are SGHVS and FQNEAQ. J lost 4 bases, V lost 1 base, and 4 bases had no gene match. The CDR3 has 15 amino acids. CDR3 nucleotide sequence: TGTGCCAGCAGCTTAGTGCGGGAGGCCCCAGATACGCAGTATTTT. This encodes CASSLVREAPDTQYF.

The chain combines TRBV6-6 with TRBJ1-2; 7 bases align to TRBD1. The V segment lost 7 bases and the J segment 4 bases; nucleotides outside the gene matches: 12. Germline lookup yields CDR1 MNHNY and CDR2 SVGAGI (reference sequence). The CDR3 contains 15 residues. The CDR3 loop reads CASTQPGTVSYGYTF. In DNA form, the CDR3 reads TGTGCCAGCACCCAACCCGGGACAGTAAGCTATGGCTACACCTTC.

The CDR3 protein is CASRPAGEAKNIQYF. The CDR3 DNA is TGTGCCAGCAGACCAGCGGGAGAGGCCAAAAACATTCAGTACTTC. The chain couples TRBV6-7 to TRBJ2-4; TRBD2 agrees at 8 bases. TRBV6-7 is known as an ORF, though its function is uncertain. The CDR3 sequence is 15 residues long. After removal of 6 bases from V and 1 base from J, the junction contained 5 bases not matched to a gene.

The chain uses TRBV11-3 and TRBJ2-5; TRBD2 aligns across 11 bases. The CDR3 extends over 18 amino acids. V trimming: 1 base; J trimming: 2 bases; junction bases outside the gene matches: 9. Germline V CDR1 and CDR2: SGHNT, YENEEA. Here the CDR3 DNA reads TGTGCCAGCAGCTTAGGGACCACTAGCGGGGGAGGACAAGAGACCCAGTACTTC. Amino acid sequence: CASSLGTTSGGGQETQYF.

J is TRBJ1-5 and V is TRBV28; 10 nucleotides match TRBD1. The CDR3 is made up of 15 amino acids. Germline V CDR1 and CDR2: MDHEN, SYDVKM. V lost 7 bases, J lost 4 bases, and 7 bases stayed unmatched. Here the CDR3 reads CASKTGGGGNQPQHF. CDR3 DNA: TGTGCCAGCAAGACAGGGGGCGGTGGGAATCAGCCCCAGCATTTT.

For this clone: In the same sample, other DNA sequences code for this CDR3. The chain links TRBV6-5 to TRBJ1-1, with 7 bases identical to TRBD1. Trimming took 1 base from V and 1 from J; bases not matched to a gene: 0. The germline V gene has CDR1 MNHEY and CDR2 SVGAGI. The CDR3 totals 14 residues. In nucleotides, the CDR3 is TGTGCCAGCAGTTACTACAGGGGGAACACTGAAGCTTTCTTT. Protein sequence: CASSYYRGNTEAFF.

The V gene is TRBV6-5, the J gene TRBJ1-6; 10 bases map to TRBD1. The J segment lost 10 bases and the V segment lost 2 bases, leaving 8 bases of the junction unmatched. Germline V lookup: CDR1 MNHEY, CDR2 SVGAGI. CDR3 length equals 16 residues. The CDR3 nucleotides are TGTGCCAGCAGTTACGGCCTTGGGACAGGGGTGTCACCCCTCCACTTT. Protein: CASSYGLGTGVSPLHF.

CDR3 sequence: CASSPRLGSYNSPLHF. DNA of the CDR3: TGTGCCAGCAGCCCCAGGCTGGGCTCCTATAATTCACCCCTCCACTTT. The chain joins TRBV9 to TRBJ1-6; D unclear. The CDR3 sequence is 16 residues long. Trimming took off 4 bases at V and 0 bases at J, with 11 bases between the two ends. Germline V gene data show CDR1 as SGDLS and CDR2 as YYNGEE.

This chain connects TRBV4-2 to TRBJ2-3; 11 nucleotides align to TRBD2. The CDR3 loop spans 16 amino acids. V lost 3 bases and J lost 5; bases outside the gene matches: 7. Germline-derived CDR1 and CDR2 are LGHNA and YNFKEQ. The CDR3 is CASSHRLAGGGDTQYF. The CDR3 nucleotides read TGTGCCAGCAGCCATCGGCTAGCGGGAGGCGGAGATACGCAGTATTTT.

This sequence joins TRBV7-2 and TRBJ2-2; maybe TRBD2 (6 bases). CDR1 and CDR2 from the germline V gene are SGHTA and FQGNSA. The CDR3 is made up of 17 amino acids. Trimming removed 5 bases from V and 0 bases from J, with 16 bases in between. CDR3 coding DNA: TGTGCCAGCAGCAAGCCCCTTCTAGCGTCGAACACCGGGGAGCTGTTTTTT. This translates into CASSKPLLASNTGELFF.

The rearrangement links TRBV30 to TRBJ1-3; 8 nucleotides align to TRBD1. V shed 4 bases and J 0 bases; nucleotides not matched to a gene: 11. Germline lookup yields CDR1 GTSNPN and CDR2 SVGIG (reference sequence). This CDR3 comprises 17 residues. This chain's CDR3 is CAWIKGDRPSSGNTIYF. CDR3 DNA sequence: TGTGCCTGGATTAAGGGGGACAGGCCCTCCTCTGGAAACACCATATATTTT.

This clone was seen only a few times. The rearrangement uses TRBV13 and TRBJ1-2; TRBD1 matches 9 bases. Losses at the gene ends were 5 bases for V and 4 bases for J; bases not matched to a gene: 5. The CDR3 length is 14 residues. In germline, CDR1 is PRHDT, CDR2 FYEKMQ (reference sequence). Here the CDR3 reads CASSRGQGSYGYTF. The DNA of the CDR3 is TGTGCCAGCAGCAGAGGACAGGGGAGCTATGGCTACACCTTC.

This clone was observed a handful of times. The V gene is TRBV11-2, the J gene TRBJ2-1, with 11 bases that match TRBD2. Germline V CDR1 and CDR2: SGHAT, FQNNGV. V lost 7 bases and J lost 4; bases outside the gene matches: 6. CDR3 length: 15 residues. In DNA, the CDR3 is TGTGCCAGCACTTACGGGACTAGCGGTTACAATGAGCAGTTCTTC. Protein product: CASTYGTSGYNEQFF. Based on the CDR3 plus reference TRBV11-2 and TRBJ2-1, the full variable domain is EAGVAQSPRYKIIEKRQSVAFWCNPISGHATLYWYQQILGQGPKLLIQFQNNGVVDDSQLPKDRFSAERLKGVDSTLKIQPAKLEDSAVYLCASTYGTSGYNEQFFGPGTRLTVL.

This clone appeared a few times. As DNA, the CDR3 is TGTGCCAGCAGCTCACCACAGGGGCCCTACGAGCAGTACTTC. It encodes CASSSPQGPYEQYF. The genes are TRBV7-2 and TRBJ2-7; 7 positions agree with TRBD1. Germline V gene sequence: CDR1 SGHTA, CDR2 FQGNSA. Trimming cost V 4 bases and J 2 bases; bases outside gene matches: 5. The CDR3 extends over 14 amino acids.

This rearrangement joins TRBV30 to TRBJ1-5; a weak D match, TRBD1 (5 bases). From germline, CDR1 is GTSNPN and CDR2 SVGIG (reference sequence). The CDR3 is 13 amino acids. V lost 0 bases to trimming and J lost 5 bases, with 8 bases between them. The CDR3 bases are TGTGCCTGGAGTGTACGGGGGGATCAGCCCCAGCATTTT. It codes for CAWSVRGDQPQHF.

V is TRBV7-3 and J is TRBJ2-1; perhaps TRBD1 as D (6 bases). CDR1 and CDR2 (germline): SGHTA, FQGTGA. The CDR3 consists of 16 residues. V gave up 4 bases and J gave up 0 bases, with 13 bases separating them. CDR3 in DNA: TGTGCCAGCAGCTCAAGACAGGCAAGCTCCTACAATGAGCAGTTCTTC. It specifies CASSSRQASSYNEQFF.

V gene TRBV21-1 combines with J gene TRBJ2-7; the table assigns TRBD1, which was not confirmed against the DNA. TRBV21-1 is noted as a pseudogene. This CDR3 region has 14 residues. The CDR3 DNA sequence: TGTGCCAGCCCGCCATGGCATCGCTCCTACGAGCAGTACTTC. Its translation is CASPPWHRSYEQYF.

This clone was counted only a few times. The rearrangement uses TRBV27 and TRBJ1-1, with D possibly TRBD1 on 5 matching bases. This CDR3 is 17 amino acids long. Germline CDR1 and CDR2: MNHEY and SMNVEV (reference sequence). V was cut by 1 base and J by 1 base, with 16 bases left in between. Here the CDR3 reads CASSLWAGGGGNTEAFF. The DNA of the CDR3 is TGTGCCAGCAGTTTATGGGCAGGTGGGGGGGGGAACACTGAAGCTTTCTTT.

The genes are TRBV12-2 and TRBJ1-5. TRBV12-2 is designated a pseudogene. This CDR3 spans 16 amino acids. The CDR3 region is CASRLVGGEVDQPQHF. The DNA of the CDR3 is TGTGCAAGTCGCTTAGTCGGAGGGGAGGTCGATCAGCCCCAGCATTTT.

The CDR3 DNA is TGTGCCAGCAGGCTACAACAGGGATACTATGGCTACACCTTC. Translated, it gives CASRLQQGYYGYTF. The V gene is TRBV28, the J gene TRBJ1-2; weak D call: TRBD1 (6 bases). The CDR3 is 14 residues long. V lost 6 bases, J lost 3 bases, and 14 bases lay in between. Germline V CDR1 and CDR2: MDHEN, SYDVKM.

By proportion, this clone is medium-sized. The chain links TRBV19 to TRBJ1-2, with D tentatively TRBD1 (5 bases). The CDR3 loop spans 15 amino acids. Germline loops: CDR1 LNHDA, CDR2 SQIVND (reference sequence). Deletions cut 3 bases from V and 3 bases from J, with 14 bases between. The CDR3 nucleotides are TGTGCCAGTAGTATTTCCCAGGGTTGGTACTATGGCTACACCTTC. Translated, it gives CASSISQGWYYGYTF.

In its sample, this clone ranks as medium-sized. The V call is TRBV2, the J call TRBJ2-7; a weak D match, TRBD2 (5 bases). Between the trimmed V and J ends, which lost 6 bases and 0 bases, there was a span of 12 bases. CDR1 is SNHLY and CDR2 is FYNNEI in the germline V gene. The CDR3 has 14 amino acids. The CDR3 spells CASRPGRGSYEQYF. As DNA, the CDR3 is TGTGCCAGCAGGCCGGGCCGGGGCTCCTACGAGCAGTACTTC. The variable domain in full, with the rest retrieved from reference TRBV2 and TRBJ2-7, is EPEVTQTPSHQVTQMGQEVILRCVPISNHLYFYWYRQILGQKVEFLVSFYNNEISEKSEIFDDQFSVERPDGSNFTLKIRSTKLEDSAMYFCASRPGRGSYEQYFGPGTRLTVT.

This clone is classed as medium-sized. V usage is TRBV6-6 and J usage is TRBJ2-7; maybe TRBD1 (5 bases). Germline V gene data show CDR1 as MNHNY and CDR2 as SVGAGI (reference sequence). With 4 bases removed from V and 2 bases from J, the gap between germline ends came to 15 bases. The length of the CDR3 is 15 residues. CDR3 nucleotide sequence: TGTGCCAGCAGTTCCGAGGACAAAGGGACCTACGAGCAGTACTTC. Amino acids: CASSSEDKGTYEQYF.

This chain uses TRBV19 with TRBJ1-5, with 9 bases lining up with TRBD1. CDR1 is LNHDA and CDR2 is SQIVND in the germline V gene (reference sequence). The CDR3 totals 15 residues. The V gene end was trimmed by 5 bases and the J gene end by 4 bases; junction bases not matched to a gene: 6. The DNA for the CDR3 is TGTGCCAGTAGTGAGCAGGGGACAGGGAATCAGCCCCAGCATTTT. Translating it yields CASSEQGTGNQPQHF. The full variable domain, rest sourced from reference TRBV19 and TRBJ1-5, is DGGITQSPKYLFRKEGQNVTLSCEQNLNHDAMYWYRQDPGQGLRLIYYSQIVNDFQKGDIAEGYSVSREKKESFPLTVTSAQKNPTAFYLCASSEQGTGNQPQHFGDGTRLSIL.